The 28 T cell receptor beta chains given below trace back to one sample, sequenced in a study of T cell repertoires in cytomegalovirus infection. TCRdb recomputed calls from the reads with MiXCR, one row per CDR3 protein. The profile shows about 440,000 distinct CDR3 sequences, roughly 30% of them singletons. Input material: PBMCs. These receptors all stem from a human donor in good health (CMV status not recorded). Some clones in this sample may be carry-over from other donors' samples.

On this clonotype itself: Sequence at one end of the junction differs from germline and may be a read error. J is TRBJ2-1 and V is TRBV7-6, with 10 bases identical to TRBD2. Germline CDR1 reads SGHVS; CDR2 reads FNYEAQ. This CDR3 region has 15 residues. For the CDR3, the DNA is TGTGCCAGCAGCTCTAGCGGGGGCTCCTACAATGGGCAGTTCTTC. Protein: CASSSSGGSYNGQFF. Filled out from reference TRBV7-6 and TRBJ2-1, the complete variable domain reads GAGVSQSPRYKVTKRGQDVALRCDPISGHVSLYWYRQALGQGPEFLTYFNYEAQQDKSGLPNDRFSAERPEGSISTLTIQRTEQRDSAMYRCASSSSGGSYNGQFFGPGTRLTVL.

This sequence joins TRBV29-1 and TRBJ1-2; 12 bases match TRBD1. The CDR3 runs to 15 residues. CDR1 is SQVTM and CDR2 is ANQGSEA in the germline V gene. Trimming cost V 5 bases and J 7 bases; bases outside gene matches: 11. CDR3 amino acids: CSVPGQGAREAGYTF. Written as DNA, the CDR3 is TGCAGCGTTCCGGGACAGGGGGCGCGTGAAGCTGGCTACACCTTC.

On this clonotype itself: Compared with germline, one end of the junction differs, possibly owing to a read error. The chain has TRBV13 and TRBJ1-3; D gene unclear. Germline lookup yields CDR1 PRHDT and CDR2 FYEKMQ (reference sequence). CDR3 length equals 14 residues. CDR3 sequence reads: CASHQFSSGTTIYF. CDR3 coding DNA: TGTGCCAGCCACCAATTCTCCTCTGGAACCACCATATATTTT.

This clonotype was seen a handful of times. J is TRBJ2-3 and V is TRBV12-3 or TRBV12-4; TRBD2 matches at 10 bases. With 4 bases clipped from V and 2 bases from J, the junction kept 3 bases outside the gene matches. CDR3 size: 15 residues. The CDR3 DNA reads TGTGCCAGCAGTTGGACTAGCGGACACACAGATACGCAGTATTTT. Translation: CASSWTSGHTDTQYF.

The chain joins TRBV4-1 to TRBJ2-1, with D unresolved. The CDR3 has 13 amino acids. Trimming removed 2 bases from V and 5 bases from J, with 7 bases in between. Germline CDR1 and CDR2: MGHRA and YSYEKL. The CDR3 here is CASSQPVNNEQFF. DNA of the CDR3: TGCGCCAGCAGCCAACCAGTAAACAATGAGCAGTTCTTC.

This clonotype was counted only a few times. The chain combines TRBV15 with TRBJ2-7, with D possibly TRBD1 on 6 matching bases. Germline V gene sequence: CDR1 LNHNV, CDR2 YYDKDF (reference sequence). Trimming removed 4 bases at V and 4 bases at J, with 17 bases between. This CDR3 contains 15 residues. CDR3 sequence reads: CATSTRGAAPYEQYF. The CDR3 coding sequence is TGTGCCACCAGCACCAGGGGCGCAGCACCGTACGAGCAGTACTTC.

V usage is TRBV10-1 and J usage is TRBJ1-2, with a weak D call TRBD1 (5 bases). The V gene's germline CDR1 is WNHNN and CDR2 SYGVQD (reference sequence). The V end was cut by 5 bases, the J end by 12 bases, with 22 bases between. This CDR3 comprises 14 residues. The CDR3 nucleotides read TGCGCCAGCAGTCCCAGGGTGGGAAGCGAGGTCCACACCTTC. It encodes CASSPRVGSEVHTF.

Points on this clonotype: The junction departs from germline at one end; a sequencing error may be responsible. The V and J genes are TRBV10-3 and TRBJ2-5, with 10 nucleotides matching TRBD2. The CDR3 length is 14 residues. In germline, CDR1 is ENHRY, CDR2 SYGVKD. The CDR3 spells CALRAGLAEETQYF. Written as DNA, the CDR3 is TGTGCCCTCAGAGCTGGACTAGCGGAAGAGACCCAGTACTTC.

The rearrangement joins TRBV4-1 to TRBJ2-7; no reliable D call. The CDR3 consists of 15 residues. Germline-derived CDR1 and CDR2 are MGHRA and YSYEKL. V was clipped by 0 bases and J by 1 base, with 10 bases between them. CDR3 amino acids: CASSQEHIHSYEQYF. CDR3 sequence (DNA): TGCGCCAGCAGCCAAGAACACATCCATTCCTACGAGCAGTACTTC.

The rearrangement links TRBV2 to TRBJ1-4, with D possibly matching TRBD1 (6 bases). Germline assignment: CDR1 SNHLY and CDR2 FYNNEI. Trimming left V 6 bases short and J 3 bases short, with 17 bases between. The CDR3 contains 16 residues. This chain's CDR3 is CASREMVRTANEKLFF. For the CDR3, the DNA is TGTGCCAGCAGAGAAATGGTCAGGACAGCTAATGAAAAACTGTTTTTT.

Regarding this clonotype: The conserved phenylalanine or tryptophan normally closing the CDR3 is absent here, so this likely arose from a read error. The V gene is TRBV5-5, the J gene TRBJ1-1; a possible D gene is TRBD1 (5 bases). Trimming stripped 0 bases from V and 4 bases from J, with 22 bases between. This CDR3 is 18 amino acids long. Germline-derived CDR1 and CDR2 are SGHKS and YYEKEE (reference sequence). Written as DNA, the CDR3 is TGTGCCAGCAGCTTGGGGGTTGGACATCCAAGATGGGCCACTGAAGCTTTCTTG. Its protein product is CASSLGVGHPRWATEAFL.

Only a few counts were recorded for this clonotype. V and J are TRBV6-8 and TRBJ1-2; 8 bases are a match to TRBD1. Germline V gene data show CDR1 as MNHGY and CDR2 as SAAAGT. Unmatched junction bases numbered 17, after V lost 10 bases and J lost 1 base. The CDR3 consists of 17 residues. CDR3 residues: CATRFYISGGLNYGYTF. In nucleotides, the CDR3 is TGTGCCACCAGATTCTACATCTCAGGGGGCCTTAACTATGGCTACACCTTC.

This chain connects TRBV2 to TRBJ2-5; D may be TRBD1 or TRBD2 (5 bases each). The germline V gene has CDR1 SNHLY and CDR2 FYNNEI. The V gene lost 5 bases and the J gene lost 5 bases, with 12 bases spanning the gap. The CDR3 totals 13 residues. In nucleotides, the CDR3 is TGTGCCAGCAGTCGTAACTGGGGGGAGACCCAGTACTTC. Protein sequence: CASSRNWGETQYF.

V usage is TRBV2 and J usage is TRBJ2-4; D might be TRBD1 (6 bases). Germline V gives CDR1 SNHLY, CDR2 FYNNEI. V shed 7 bases and J shed 8 bases, with 21 bases lying between them. This CDR3 comprises 15 residues. CDR3 in DNA: TGTGCCAGCACCGAATGGGCAGGGGACGGCTACATTCAGTACTTC. Residues: CASTEWAGDGYIQYF.

The rearrangement links TRBV4-2 to TRBJ1-1; TRBD1 is a possible D gene (5 bases). This CDR3 spans 15 amino acids. In germline, CDR1 is LGHNA, CDR2 YNFKEQ. Deletions cut 3 bases from V and 4 bases from J, with 15 bases between. CDR3 DNA: TGTGCCAGCAGCCAGTACAAGGCGGGACCCACTGAAGCTTTCTTT. This gives the protein CASSQYKAGPTEAFF.

This chain joins TRBV18 and TRBJ2-5; 7 bases line up with TRBD1. After removal of 5 bases from V and 2 bases from J, the junction contained 11 bases not matched to a gene. The CDR3 has 16 residues. CDR1 and CDR2 (germline): KGHSH, LQKENI. The chain's CDR3 is CASSGTGTEFQETQYF. The DNA for the CDR3 is TGTGCCAGCTCAGGTACAGGGACAGAGTTTCAAGAGACCCAGTACTTC.

The V gene is TRBV20-1, the J gene TRBJ1-5, with 8 bases aligning to TRBD1. J was trimmed by 3 bases and V by 1 base; bases with no gene match: 5. Germline values: CDR1 DFQATT, CDR2 SNEGSKA (reference sequence). CDR3 length: 15 amino acids. CDR3 DNA: TGCAGTGCTAGAGTTTCGACAGGGGCCAATCAGCCCCAGCATTTT. It is translated as CSARVSTGANQPQHF.

This clonotype was found a few times. This sequence joins TRBV6-2 or TRBV6-3 and TRBJ1-5; no clear D gene. Germline V lookup: CDR1 MNHEY, CDR2 SVGEGT. CDR3 length equals 17 residues. The germline V and J ends were trimmed by 0 bases and 3 bases, with 15 bases remaining between them. This chain's CDR3 is CASSYSPWESYNQPQHF. The CDR3 nucleotides read TGTGCCAGCAGTTACTCCCCGTGGGAAAGCTACAATCAGCCCCAGCATTTT.

This clonotype was recorded a few times. The CDR3 loop reads CASSSGTESNQPQHF. CDR3 nucleotides: TGTGCCAGCAGCTCCGGGACAGAAAGCAATCAGCCCCAGCATTTT. V usage is TRBV5-5 and J usage is TRBJ1-5; TRBD1 aligns across 7 bases. Germline-derived CDR1 and CDR2 are SGHKS and YYEKEE (reference sequence). V was clipped by 3 bases and J by 1 base; unmatched bases: 4. The CDR3 loop spans 15 amino acids.

This clonotype has just a few counts. The junction differs from germline at one of its ends, possibly a read error. V usage is TRBV5-4 and J usage is TRBJ1-2; 8 nucleotides line up with TRBD1. This CDR3 has 13 residues. Germline V lookup: CDR1 SGHNT, CDR2 YYREEE (reference sequence). CDR3: CASSFTGGSGHTF. DNA for the CDR3: TGTGCCAGCAGCTTCACAGGGGGTAGTGGCCACACCTTC.

This clonotype was found a few times. The rearrangement links TRBV6-5 to TRBJ2-1; 8 positions match TRBD2. Germline-derived CDR1 and CDR2 are MNHEY and SVGAGI. J gave up 5 bases and V 0 bases, and 6 bases lay outside the gene matches. This CDR3 has 16 residues. In DNA form, the CDR3 reads TGTGCCAGCAGTTACTCGAAAGCGGGGGTGAACAATGAGCAGTTCTTC. It translates to CASSYSKAGVNNEQFF.

This clonotype was seen ten or more times. The CDR3 DNA is TGTGCCAGCAGCTTAATGAAGACAGGGGGCACTGAAGCTTTCTTT. Translation: CASSLMKTGGTEAFF. J is TRBJ1-1 and V is TRBV7-6, with 9 bases identical to TRBD1. The germline V gene has CDR1 SGHVS and CDR2 FNYEAQ. The CDR3 has 15 residues. V lost 2 bases to trimming and J lost 4 bases; unmatched junction nucleotides: 5. Based on the CDR3 plus reference TRBV7-6 and TRBJ1-1, the full variable domain is GAGVSQSPRYKVTKRGQDVALRCDPISGHVSLYWYRQALGQGPEFLTYFNYEAQQDKSGLPNDRFSAERPEGSISTLTIQRTEQRDSAMYRCASSLMKTGGTEAFFGQGTRLTVV.

The chain is built from TRBV6-5 and TRBJ1-1, with D maybe TRBD1 (5 bases). This CDR3 spans 17 amino acids. The V end was cut by 2 bases, the J end by 1 base, with 17 bases between. CDR1 and CDR2 (germline): MNHEY, SVGAGI. DNA of the CDR3: TGTGCCAGCAGTTACATTTGGGGCGGCAGCGGGAACACTGAAGCTTTCTTT. Translated: CASSYIWGGSGNTEAFF.

In this sample, this clonotype turned up many times. The V call is TRBV7-2, the J call TRBJ1-1; 9 bases are shared with TRBD1. Germline CDR1 reads SGHTA; CDR2 reads FQGNSA. This CDR3 has 12 amino acids. V lost 4 bases, J lost 10 bases, and 4 bases stayed unmatched. The CDR3 nucleotides are TGTGCCAGCAGCTCTCGGACAGGGGTAGCTTTCTTT. It translates to CASSSRTGVAFF.

The chain joins TRBV20-1 to TRBJ1-1; D might be TRBD1 (6 bases). There are 15 residues in the CDR3. The germline V gene encodes CDR1 DFQATT and CDR2 SNEGSKA (reference sequence). With 0 bases removed from V and 0 bases from J, the gap between germline ends came to 11 bases. CDR3 nucleotides: TGCAGTGCTAGAGATCTCGGACAGATGAACACTGAAGCTTTCTTT. It encodes CSARDLGQMNTEAFF.

CDR3 nucleotide sequence: TGTGCCAGCAGCTTGCGTCTAGAAAGCACAGATACGCAGTATTTT. Translated: CASSLRLESTDTQYF. The rearrangement joins TRBV5-4 to TRBJ2-3, with D uncertain. Trimming took 1 base from V and 0 from J, leaving 9 bases between them. Germline-derived CDR1 and CDR2 are SGHNT and YYREEE (reference sequence). This CDR3 is built from 15 residues. Complete variable domain (other parts from reference TRBV5-4 and TRBJ2-3): ETGVTQSPTHLIKTRGQQVTLRCSSQSGHNTVSWYQQALGQGPQFIFQYYREEENGRGNFPPRFSGLQFPNYSSELNVNALELDDSALYLCASSLRLESTDTQYFGPGTRLTVL.

As concerns this clonotype: Sequence at one end of the junction differs from germline and may be a read error. The V gene is TRBV7-6, the J gene TRBJ2-5; the D is unclear. CDR3 size: 16 residues. Germline assignment: CDR1 SGHVS and CDR2 FNYEAQ. The CDR3 bases are TGTGCTAGCAGCTTAGCAGTGGGATTCTCCCAAGAGACCCAGTACTTC. Its translation is CASSLAVGFSQETQYF.

In this sample, this clonotype is medium-sized. The chain recombines TRBV7-2 with TRBJ2-7, with a weak D call TRBD1 (6 bases). The CDR3 runs 13 residues. V was clipped by 10 bases and J by 2 bases, with 15 bases between them. Germline V CDR1 and CDR2: SGHTA, FQGNSA. The CDR3 sequence is CATTTGTTYEQYF. The CDR3 DNA reads TGTGCCACCACCACAGGGACCACCTACGAGCAGTACTTC.